This T cell receptor beta chain was recorded in a study of CD8+ T cells in alopecia areata (dated by TCRdb to the late 2010s). Some background on the complete study: The treated patients, all with moderate-to-severe alopecia areata, were enrolled in an open-label pilot trial of oral tofacitinib given at 5 to 10 mg twice daily. Patients received tofacitinib for 6 to 18 months and were then followed off drug for 6 months to check for delayed response and recurrence. Biopsies were taken from tofacitinib-treated patients at baseline and again at 4 and 24 weeks into treatment, and several of those patients also had a later scalp biopsy. Amplification of TCRbeta CDR3 regions was done by immunoSEQ multiplex PCR using 35 Vbeta forward primers and 13 Jbeta reverse primers. High-throughput TCRbeta sequencing was used to examine T cell clonal expansion in alopecia areata in both the C3H/HeJ mouse model and human patients. RNA came from the PAXgene miRNA kit for fixed scalp, the miRNeasy kit for PBMCs, and the RNeasy kit for mouse skin. Scalp clonality was compared among normal scalp (n=4), patchy alopecia areata scalp (n=8), and alopecia totalis/universalis scalp (n=8). In treated patients, disease severity was measured using the SALT score, which gives the percentage of scalp surface area affected. In humans, TCRbeta sequencing was performed on scalp tissue and on sorted CD4+ and CD8+ peripheral blood T cells from healthy controls and from patients with patchy or totalis/universalis alopecia areata.

Library prep was done by the immunoSEQ multiplex PCR assay. For TCR sequencing, RNA was extracted from every sample and reverse transcribed into cDNA to serve as template. First-strand cDNA was synthesized using SuperScript III with a 2:1 mix of oligo-dT and random hexamers. A synthetic immune receptor repertoire was used to assess amplification bias, and residual bias was removed computationally. The source study handled its data this way. Raw reads were preprocessed to remove errors, and CDR3 was defined according to IMGT conventions as the region from the conserved cysteine to phenylalanine. Clonality was computed by normalizing Shannon entropy by log2 of the number of productive unique TCRs and subtracting the result from 1. Whether scalp clones were CD4 or CD8 was inferred by matching scalp TCRbeta sequences against CD4 and CD8 repertoires sorted from blood. The source is immuneACCESS, and TCRdb retained only in-frame sequences with V and J called. Part of the clones is not carried over; for the studies checked, unresolved V genes explain less than half of this, and the remainder is unexplained. The V and J calls and the clone size are those of that table, but D and trimming were determined from the DNA. The sample data list around 70,000 clones, and 25% to 35% of these were observed just once. The top ten hold about 15% of the sample.

The paper as a whole reports these results and caveats: Tofacitinib significantly lowered scalp clonality and the number of expanded CD8+ clones among the top 100 scalp clones. Because the treated cohort was small and included a single nonresponder, larger studies are needed to assess links between baseline CD8+ expansion and response. Lesional scalp, especially in alopecia totalis/universalis, showed higher clonality and more expanded CD8+ clones than normal scalp, suggesting antigenic drive. Unlike mouse skin, which is dominated by gammadelta T cells, normal human skin has resident alphabeta T cells that are also sequenced, and this complicates analysis of the scalp TCR repertoire. Shared TCR sequences between patients were less evident than in mice, which may be partly attributable to HLA diversity in the patient population. During tofacitinib treatment, many expanded lesional clones remained in scalp and blood, and this persistence may partly explain relapse after treatment is stopped.

The CDR3 goes from the cysteine to the phenylalanine over 14 residues. CDR3 DNA only is kept here, 42 bases in frame from base 1. CDR1 and CDR2 are read off the germline V gene (reference sequence) as PRHDT and FYEKMQ. Trimming takes 3 bases off V and 3 bases off J; junction bases not matched to a gene: 5. This clone has a handful of counts. The specificity of this receptor is unknown. Base-call qualities are not available, and no considerably larger clone is one nucleotide away. Reading the label with the study, this specimen's time point is: 4 weeks on oral tofacitinib. The treatment or condition label on this specimen signifies: oral pan-JAK inhibitor, 5-10 mg twice daily. From alopecia areata patients, peripheral blood was collected along with lesional scalp punch biopsies. PBMCs were isolated by density centrifugation and stained for CD3, CD4 and CD8, and CD4+ and CD8+ T cells were sorted on a FACSAria.

The TCR originated in a human donor with alopecia areata. Recombination linked TRBV13 to TRBJ2-7; 7 nucleotides in the junction match TRBD2. Sequences were derived from CD8+ T cells sorted from blood, sampled at week 4, from a patient treated with tofacitinib. The bases are TGTGCCAGCAGCTTTCGGTCTAGCGGCTACGAGCAGTACTTC. Protein translation: CASSFRSSGYEQYF.